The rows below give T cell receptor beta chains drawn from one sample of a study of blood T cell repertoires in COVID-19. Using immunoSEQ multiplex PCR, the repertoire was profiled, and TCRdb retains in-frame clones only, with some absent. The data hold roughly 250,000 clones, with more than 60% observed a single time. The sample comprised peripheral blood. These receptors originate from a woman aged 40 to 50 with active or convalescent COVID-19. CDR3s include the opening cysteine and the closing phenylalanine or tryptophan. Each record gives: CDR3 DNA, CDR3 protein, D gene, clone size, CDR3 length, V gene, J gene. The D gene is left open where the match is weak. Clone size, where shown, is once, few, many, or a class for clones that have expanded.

CDR3 DNA: TGTGCCGTACAGGGCACCGGGGAGCTGTTTTTT
CDR3 protein: CAVQGTGELFF
D gene: -
clone size: -
CDR3 length: 11
V gene: TRBV19
J gene: TRBJ2-2

CDR3 DNA: TGTGCCTGGAGTGTCGGTGGGACAGGGGGCACTGAAGCTTTCTTT
CDR3 protein: CAWSVGGTGGTEAFF
D gene: TRBD1
clone size: -
CDR3 length: 15
V gene: TRBV30
J gene: TRBJ1-1

CDR3 DNA: TGTGCCATTTTGCAGGGTCTCTTCTCTGAAGCTTTCTTT
CDR3 protein: CAILQGLFSEAFF
D gene: -
clone size: -
CDR3 length: 13
V gene: TRBV6-5
J gene: TRBJ1-1

CDR3 DNA: TGTGCCAGCAGTTACTCCGCACTTACCTCTGGAAACACCATATATTTT
CDR3 protein: CASSYSALTSGNTIYF
D gene: -
clone size: once
CDR3 length: 16
V gene: TRBV6-5
J gene: TRBJ1-3

CDR3 DNA: TGTGCCAGCAGTCCCAAGACAGGGGCGGCGGAGAAGCCCCAGCATTTT
CDR3 protein: CASSPKTGAAEKPQHF
D gene: TRBD1
clone size: -
CDR3 length: 16
V gene: TRBV27
J gene: TRBJ1-5

CDR3 DNA: TGTGCCAGCAGCGTCCGCGGGGGAGGGGGGGACAATGAGCAGTTCTTC
CDR3 protein: CASSVRGGGGDNEQFF
D gene: -
clone size: -
CDR3 length: 16
V gene: TRBV9
J gene: TRBJ2-1

CDR3 DNA: TGTGCCAGCACTGACGTAGGGACAGGGGTGTTCTGGGATGGCTACACCTTC
CDR3 protein: CASTDVGTGVFWDGYTF
D gene: TRBD1
clone size: few
CDR3 length: 17
V gene: TRBV28
J gene: TRBJ1-2

CDR3 DNA: TGTGCCAGCAGAACGGACAGCTACACCGGGGAGCTGTTTTTT
CDR3 protein: CASRTDSYTGELFF
D gene: -
clone size: -
CDR3 length: 14
V gene: TRBV6-6
J gene: TRBJ2-2

CDR3 DNA: TGTGTAAAGGGGGACAGGGGACTTGGCAATCAGCCCCAGCATTTT
CDR3 protein: CVKGDRGLGNQPQHF
D gene: -
clone size: -
CDR3 length: 15
V gene: TRBV12-2
J gene: TRBJ1-5

CDR3 DNA: TGTGCCAGCTCCCCCGTCGGGGGGTTCACAGATACGCAGTATTTT
CDR3 protein: CASSPVGGFTDTQYF
D gene: TRBD2
clone size: once
CDR3 length: 15
V gene: TRBV18
J gene: TRBJ2-3

CDR3 DNA: TGCGCCAGCAGCACGCAAGGGGGTCGAAGAACTGGAAACACCATATATTTT
CDR3 protein: CASSTQGGRRTGNTIYF
D gene: -
clone size: once
CDR3 length: 17
V gene: TRBV5-1
J gene: TRBJ1-3

CDR3 DNA: TGTGCCAGCAGGCAGACTAGTTTACTAAATGAGCAGTTCTTC
CDR3 protein: CASRQTSLLNEQFF
D gene: -
clone size: -
CDR3 length: 14
V gene: TRBV11-2
J gene: TRBJ2-1

CDR3 DNA: TGTGCCAGCAGTGTAGTTACAGCCCGGAGCAATCAGCCCCAGCATTTT
CDR3 protein: CASSVVTARSNQPQHF
D gene: -
clone size: once
CDR3 length: 16
V gene: TRBV2
J gene: TRBJ1-5

CDR3 DNA: TGTGCCAGTAGTAATCCGGGGGTGAACACTGAAGCTTTCTTT
CDR3 protein: CASSNPGVNTEAFF
D gene: -
clone size: -
CDR3 length: 14
V gene: TRBV19
J gene: TRBJ1-1

CDR3 DNA: TGCAGTGCTAGTAGTAGCGTAGATACGCAGTATTTT
CDR3 protein: CSASSSVDTQYF
D gene: -
clone size: few
CDR3 length: 12
V gene: TRBV20-1
J gene: TRBJ2-3

CDR3 DNA: TGTGCCAGCAGTTTGGCCGGGGATTCACCCCTCCACTTT
CDR3 protein: CASSLAGDSPLHF
D gene: -
clone size: few
CDR3 length: 13
V gene: TRBV27
J gene: TRBJ1-6

CDR3 DNA: TGTGCCAGCAGGCTCGGACAAGTCCAAGAGACCCAGTACTTC
CDR3 protein: CASRLGQVQETQYF
D gene: -
clone size: -
CDR3 length: 14
V gene: TRBV28
J gene: TRBJ2-5

CDR3 DNA: TGTGCCAGCAGCTTAGGGCGACAGTACCCCTACGAGCAGTACTTC
CDR3 protein: CASSLGRQYPYEQYF
D gene: -
clone size: -
CDR3 length: 15
V gene: TRBV13
J gene: TRBJ2-7

CDR3 DNA: TGTGCCAGCAGTTACCTACAGGGGGACTATGGCTACACCTTC
CDR3 protein: CASSYLQGDYGYTF
D gene: TRBD1
clone size: -
CDR3 length: 14
V gene: TRBV6-5
J gene: TRBJ1-2

CDR3 DNA: TGTGCCAGCAGTTTATTACAGGGTACCACTGAAGCTTTCTTT
CDR3 protein: CASSLLQGTTEAFF
D gene: -
clone size: few
CDR3 length: 14
V gene: TRBV27
J gene: TRBJ1-1

CDR3 DNA: TGTGCCAGCTCTCCCGACAGTAGCAATCAGCCCCAGCATTTT
CDR3 protein: CASSPDSSNQPQHF
D gene: -
clone size: -
CDR3 length: 14
V gene: TRBV18
J gene: TRBJ1-5

CDR3 DNA: TGCGCCAGCAGCCGCGTCCAGGGTATTAATGAAAAACTGTTTTTT
CDR3 protein: CASSRVQGINEKLFF
D gene: -
clone size: -
CDR3 length: 15
V gene: TRBV5-1
J gene: TRBJ1-4

CDR3 DNA: TGTGCTAGTGGTTTGTCGGCCGGGACTAGCTTTACCGGGGAGCTGTTTTTT
CDR3 protein: CASGLSAGTSFTGELFF
D gene: TRBD2
clone size: -
CDR3 length: 17
V gene: TRBV12-5
J gene: TRBJ2-2

CDR3 DNA: TGTGCCAGCAGTTTAGTCGACACCTCCTACGAGCAGTACTTC
CDR3 protein: CASSLVDTSYEQYF
D gene: -
clone size: once
CDR3 length: 14
V gene: TRBV6-5
J gene: TRBJ2-7

CDR3 DNA: TGTGCCAGCAGCCCGGGACAGGGGAACTATGGCTACACCTTC
CDR3 protein: CASSPGQGNYGYTF
D gene: TRBD1
clone size: -
CDR3 length: 14
V gene: TRBV3-1/TRBV3-2
J gene: TRBJ1-2

CDR3 DNA: TGTGCCAGCAGCCCCACCGGTACCTATGGCTACACCTTC
CDR3 protein: CASSPTGTYGYTF
D gene: -
clone size: many
CDR3 length: 13
V gene: TRBV12-3/TRBV12-4
J gene: TRBJ1-2

CDR3 DNA: TGTGCCAGCTCAGCTACAGGGAACAATCAGCCCCAGCATTTT
CDR3 protein: CASSATGNNQPQHF
D gene: -
clone size: few
CDR3 length: 14
V gene: TRBV18
J gene: TRBJ1-5

CDR3 DNA: TGTGCCAGCTCACCAATGGAACAGCAAGAGACCCAGTACTTC
CDR3 protein: CASSPMEQQETQYF
D gene: -
clone size: -
CDR3 length: 14
V gene: TRBV18
J gene: TRBJ2-5

CDR3 DNA: TGTGCCAGCAGCTTTAGTATGAACACTGAAGCTTTCTTT
CDR3 protein: CASSFSMNTEAFF
D gene: -
clone size: -
CDR3 length: 13
V gene: TRBV5-6
J gene: TRBJ1-1

CDR3 DNA: TGTGCCAGCAGCGTAGGATCCACCTGGGATCGGGGTATGAACACTGAAGCTTTCTTT
CDR3 protein: CASSVGSTWDRGMNTEAFF
D gene: -
clone size: -
CDR3 length: 19
V gene: TRBV9
J gene: TRBJ1-1